Included here is one TCR beta chain sequence, with context. Its antigen is not identified. CDR3 size: 16 residues. V lost 0 bases and J 2 bases, leaving 11 bases between the germline ends. CDR1 and CDR2 from the germline V gene are KGHSH and LQKENI. Profiled with immunoSEQ multiplex PCR; TCRdb holds only in-frame clones, not every one. The sample carries 150,000 to 200,000 clones, about 68% recorded once. This entry belongs to a study of shared clonotypes between healthy human individuals. Regarding the study as a whole: Among a handful of donors, roughly 5.5% of naive CD4 clonotypes were found in common.

The sample consisted of memory CD4+ T cells sorted from blood. Subset given: CD45RA-negative fraction. The source is a man aged 25 to 40 in good health. This rearrangement joins TRBV18 to TRBJ1-5; D gene uncertain. The CDR3 is CASSPPGSGGNQPQHF. The CDR3 coding sequence is TGTGCCAGCTCACCACCAGGGAGTGGTGGCAATCAGCCCCAGCATTTT. The whole variable domain, filled in from reference TRBV18 and TRBJ1-5, reads NAGVMQNPRHLVRRRGQEARLRCSPMKGHSHVYWYRQLPEEGLKFMVYLQKENIIDESGMPKERFSAEFPKEGPSILRIQQVVRGDSAAYFCASSPPGSGGNQPQHFGDGTRLSIL.